These 13 T cell receptor beta chains were all obtained from the same sample, sequenced in a study of OX40 agonist ivuxolimab in advanced cancers. Measured with immunoSEQ multiplex PCR; TCRdb has only the in-frame clones, and not every one. The sample records fewer than 100,000 clones, approximately 86% being singletons. The sequenced sample was CD4+ or CD8+ T cells sorted from blood, obtained in a trial of the OX40 agonist ivuxolimab. All receptors come from an adult with an advanced solid tumor such as melanoma, head and neck, liver or kidney cancer.

The chain has TRBV5-6 and TRBJ2-6; D not resolved. CDR3 size: 15 residues. Germline assignment: CDR1 SGHDT and CDR2 YYEEEE. Trimming left V 2 bases short and J 2 bases short, with 8 bases between. CDR3 loop: CASSFSLPGANVLTF. CDR3 coding DNA: TGTGCCAGCAGCTTCTCCTTACCTGGGGCCAACGTCCTGACTTTC.

The V and J genes are TRBV6-5 and TRBJ2-7; 10 nucleotides match TRBD1. The germline gives CDR1 MNHEY, CDR2 SVGAGI. This CDR3 has 15 amino acids. The trim removed 10 bases at V and 1 base at J, leaving 10 bases unmatched. Here the CDR3 DNA reads TGTGCCACCGAACCGGGACAGGGGATATCCTACGAGCAGTACTTC. It translates to CATEPGQGISYEQYF.

In this sample, this clone turned up once. The chain links TRBV9 to TRBJ2-1; D not resolved. The CDR3 totals 12 residues. Trimming left V 4 bases short and J 15 bases short, with 17 bases between. Germline V CDR1 and CDR2: SGDLS, YYNGEE. CDR3 sequence: CASSSPRTARFF. CDR3 bases: TGTGCCAGCAGCTCTCCCCGGACCGCTCGGTTCTTC.

The V and J genes are TRBV12-5 and TRBJ2-6, with D uncertain. The CDR3 sequence is 14 residues long. Trimming took 5 bases from V and 2 from J, leaving 7 bases between them. CDR1 and CDR2 (germline): LGHNT, FRNRAP. CDR3 region: CASGALAGANVLTF. The CDR3 DNA follows: TGTGCTAGTGGTGCCCTAGCTGGGGCCAACGTCCTGACTTTC.

The chain recombines TRBV6-5 with TRBJ2-3; D is perhaps TRBD1 (6 bases). Germline V lookup: CDR1 MNHEY, CDR2 SVGAGI. This CDR3 has 14 amino acids. The V end was cut by 5 bases, the J end by 3 bases, with 12 bases between. This CDR3 is CASSERTVTDTQYF. The CDR3 DNA follows: TGTGCCAGCAGTGAACGGACAGTGACAGATACGCAGTATTTT.

The chain carries TRBV7-3 and TRBJ2-7; 8 nucleotides align to TRBD1. The junction had 6 bases not matched to a gene; V was cut back by 6 bases and J by 2 bases. The CDR3 covers 14 residues. CDR1 is SGHTA, CDR2 FQGTGA, per germline. The CDR3 sequence: CASSFDRGPYEQYF. Written as DNA, the CDR3 is TGTGCCAGCAGTTTTGACAGGGGACCCTACGAGCAGTACTTC.

Only one count was recorded for this clone. The V gene is TRBV28, the J gene TRBJ1-1; no definite D call. There are 12 residues in the CDR3. V was pared by 4 bases and J by 10 bases, with 13 bases between. Germline V gene lookup returns CDR1 MDHEN and CDR2 SYDVKM. Here the CDR3 DNA reads TGTGCCAGCAGTTACGTCTTTAGGTCAGCTTTCTTT. This translates into CASSYVFRSAFF.

The chain employs TRBV5-4 and TRBJ1-2; D possibly corresponds to TRBD1 (5 bases). Germline loops: CDR1 SGHNT, CDR2 YYREEE (reference sequence). The germline V and J ends were trimmed by 5 bases and 7 bases, with 15 bases remaining between them. The CDR3 extends over 13 amino acids. This CDR3 reads CASSPGGFIGYTF. DNA of the CDR3: TGTGCCAGCAGTCCCGGGGGGTTCATTGGCTACACCTTC.

This clone appeared a few times. CDR3 in DNA: TGCAGCGGATCCACAGGGTCCCACGAGCAGTACTTC. It translates to CSGSTGSHEQYF. The chain combines TRBV29-1 with TRBJ2-7, with a possible D match to TRBD1 (6 bases). The CDR3 is 12 amino acids. The V gene's germline CDR1 is SQVTM and CDR2 ANQGSEA. Trimming shortened V by 7 bases and J by 5 bases, and 15 bases separated the two germline ends.

The chain links TRBV4-1 to TRBJ1-1, with a possible D match to TRBD1 (6 bases). Germline loops: CDR1 MGHRA, CDR2 YSYEKL. The V end lost 1 base, the J end lost 4 bases, and 10 bases lay between the germline ends. CDR3 length: 14 residues. The CDR3: CASSQVTRGTEAFF. The CDR3 DNA follows: TGCGCCAGCAGCCAAGTGACCAGGGGCACTGAAGCTTTCTTT.

The rearrangement uses TRBV27 and TRBJ1-2; 8 bases fit TRBD1. CDR1 is MNHEY, CDR2 SMNVEV, per germline (reference sequence). V shed 5 bases and J 8 bases; nucleotides not matched to a gene: 7. This CDR3 has 13 amino acids. For the CDR3, the DNA is TGTGCCAGCAGTCAGGACAGGGCTCGCGGCTACACCTTC. This codes for CASSQDRARGYTF.

The chain combines TRBV11-3 with TRBJ2-3; 12 bases are shared with TRBD2. CDR1 is SGHNT, CDR2 YENEEA, per germline. CDR3 length: 18 residues. J gave up 1 base and V 4 bases, and 9 bases lay outside the gene matches. DNA for the CDR3: TGTGCCAGCAGCTCAGGGCTAGCGGGGGGGCAAGGCACAGATACGCAGTATTTT. It codes for CASSSGLAGGQGTDTQYF. The full variable domain, in which reference TRBV11-3 and TRBJ2-3 provide the parts outside the CDR3, is EAGVVQSPRYKIIEKKQPVAFWCNPISGHNTLYWYLQNLGQGPELLIRYENEEAVDDSQLPKDRFSAERLKGVDSTLKIQPAELGDSAVYLCASSSGLAGGQGTDTQYFGPGTRLTVL.

J is TRBJ2-7 and V is TRBV7-2; 8 positions match TRBD1. CDR3 length: 14 residues. CDR1 SGHTA and CDR2 FQGNSA come from the germline V gene. Trimming at V came to 3 bases and at J to 4 bases, leaving 5 bases not matched to a gene. Here the CDR3 DNA reads TGTGCCAGCAGCTTCCTAGGACAGGGATACGAGCAGTACTTC. Translation gives CASSFLGQGYEQYF. Looking up the rest from reference TRBV7-2 and TRBJ2-7 gives the full variable domain: GAGVSQSPSNKVTEKGKDVELRCDPISGHTALYWYRQSLGQGLEFLIYFQGNSAPDKSGLPSDRFSAERTGGSVSTLTIQRTQQEDSAVYLCASSFLGQGYEQYFGPGTRLTVT.